The 9 T cell receptor beta chains below all came from one sample that was sequenced in a study of identical twins. TCRdb recomputed calls from the 5' RACE reads with MiXCR, one row per CDR3 protein. This sample has approximately 1.8 million distinct CDR3 sequences; about 31% occur once, and the top ten carry over 0.25%. The sample comprised cord blood. These receptors were taken from a newborn girl in good health.

The chain links TRBV28 to TRBJ1-2; 9 nucleotides match TRBD1. V trimming: 10 bases; J trimming: 6 bases; junction bases outside the gene matches: 12. This CDR3 has 14 amino acids. Germline V gene data show CDR1 as MDHEN and CDR2 as SYDVKM. Here the CDR3 reads CAIQGDRVSNGYTF. DNA for the CDR3: TGTGCCATCCAAGGGGACAGGGTATCGAATGGCTACACCTTC.

This clonotype was detected only a few times. The chain has TRBV12-3 or TRBV12-4 and TRBJ2-4; 10 bases agree with TRBD1. The tail of the sequence fits TRBJ2-7 better, so the J call may be wrong. The length of the CDR3 is 14 residues. The CDR3: CASSFRDRGDEQYF. DNA of the CDR3: TGTGCCAGCAGTTTCCGGGACAGGGGCGACGAGCAGTACTTC.

This clonotype was observed a handful of times. The rearrangement links TRBV5-5 to TRBJ1-1, with D hard to call. V lost 0 bases to trimming and J lost 1 base, with 7 bases between them. The germline V gene encodes CDR1 SGHKS and CDR2 YYEKEE (reference sequence). CDR3 length: 14 amino acids. The CDR3 region is CASSLAWRNTEAFF. In nucleotides, the CDR3 is TGTGCCAGCAGCTTGGCGTGGCGGAACACTGAAGCTTTCTTT.

In its sample, this clonotype was seen a few times. The chain has TRBV12-3 or TRBV12-4 and TRBJ2-7; D perhaps matches TRBD2 (6 bases). This CDR3 comprises 14 residues. Trimming left V 6 bases short and J 2 bases short, with 14 bases between. The CDR3 bases are TGTGCCAGCAGCGTTTCGGGGGATACCTACGAGCAGTACTTC. Its protein product is CASSVSGDTYEQYF.

The CDR3 sequence: CASRYFLADNEQFF. The CDR3 DNA follows: TGCGCCAGCAGATATTTTCTAGCAGACAATGAGCAGTTCTTC. The chain uses TRBV5-1 and TRBJ2-1; tentative D call: TRBD2 (5 bases). CDR1 is SGHRS and CDR2 is YFSETQ in the germline V gene. The CDR3 consists of 14 residues. V was shortened by 5 bases and J by 5 bases, with 14 bases between the two germline ends.

This clonotype came up many times. CDR3 amino acids: CASSLYSEGYTQYF. CDR3 nucleotides: TGCGCCAGCAGCTTGTACAGCGAAGGATATACGCAGTATTTT. The J gene is TRBJ2-3, the V gene TRBV5-1; D call uncertain. Trimming shortened V by 1 base and J by 7 bases, and 13 bases separated the two germline ends. CDR1 and CDR2 (germline): SGHRS, YFSETQ. This CDR3 is built from 14 residues.

The chain has TRBV6-1 and TRBJ1-1, with D uncertain. This CDR3 is built from 15 residues. The ends were cut back, 1 base at V and 4 bases at J, with 13 bases in the middle. Germline V gene sequence: CDR1 MNHNS, CDR2 SASEGT. The CDR3 DNA is TGTGCCAGCAGTGAAGTTGTCTACGCGAGCACTGAAGCTTTCTTT. Translation gives CASSEVVYASTEAFF.

About this clonotype: Compared with germline, one end of the junction differs, possibly owing to a read error. The chain uses TRBV4-2 and TRBJ2-3, with 11 bases fitting TRBD1. This CDR3 has 17 amino acids. Germline V CDR1 and CDR2: LGHNA, YNFKEQ. CDR3 sequence reads: CASSQDRDRGMTDTRYF. The CDR3 bases are TGTGCCAGCAGCCAAGACCGGGACAGGGGGATGACAGATACGCGGTATTTT.

This sequence joins TRBV7-8 and TRBJ2-5; D is ambiguous. CDR1 is SGHVS, CDR2 FQNEAQ, per germline. The CDR3 is made up of 13 amino acids. The V end lost 1 base, the J end lost 11 bases, and 14 bases lay between the germline ends. The CDR3 region is CASSLEVVSEQYF. CDR3 DNA sequence: TGTGCCAGCAGCTTAGAAGTAGTAAGTGAGCAGTACTTC.